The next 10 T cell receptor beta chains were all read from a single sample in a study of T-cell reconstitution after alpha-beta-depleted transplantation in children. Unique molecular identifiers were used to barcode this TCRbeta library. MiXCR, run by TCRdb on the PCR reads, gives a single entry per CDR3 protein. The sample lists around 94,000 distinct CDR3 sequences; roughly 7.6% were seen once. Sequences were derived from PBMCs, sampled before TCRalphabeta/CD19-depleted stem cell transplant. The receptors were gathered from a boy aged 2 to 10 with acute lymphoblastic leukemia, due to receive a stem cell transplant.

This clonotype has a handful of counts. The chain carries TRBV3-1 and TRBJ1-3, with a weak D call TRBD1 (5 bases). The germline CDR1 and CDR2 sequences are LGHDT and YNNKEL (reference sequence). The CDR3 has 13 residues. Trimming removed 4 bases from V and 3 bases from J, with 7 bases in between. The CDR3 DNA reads TGTGCCAGCAGCCGGGGGAATGGAAACACCATATATTTT. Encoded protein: CASSRGNGNTIYF.

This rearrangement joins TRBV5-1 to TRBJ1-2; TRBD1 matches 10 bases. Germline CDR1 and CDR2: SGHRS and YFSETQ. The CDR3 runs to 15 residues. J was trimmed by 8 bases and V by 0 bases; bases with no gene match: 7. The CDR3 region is CASSLGGTGDGGYTF. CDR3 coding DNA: TGCGCCAGCAGCTTGGGGGGGACAGGGGACGGCGGCTACACCTTC.

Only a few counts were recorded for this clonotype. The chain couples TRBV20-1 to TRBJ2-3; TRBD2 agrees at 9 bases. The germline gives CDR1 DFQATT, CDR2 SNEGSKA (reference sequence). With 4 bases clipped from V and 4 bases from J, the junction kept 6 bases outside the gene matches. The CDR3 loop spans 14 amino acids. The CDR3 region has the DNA TGCAGTGCTATACAGCGGGGGGACCCAGATACGCAGTATTTT. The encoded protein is CSAIQRGDPDTQYF.

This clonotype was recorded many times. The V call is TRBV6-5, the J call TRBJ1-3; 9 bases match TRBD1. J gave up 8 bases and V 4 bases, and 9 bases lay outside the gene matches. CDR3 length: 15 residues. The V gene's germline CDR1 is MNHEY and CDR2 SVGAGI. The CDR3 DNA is TGTGCCAGCAGTTCCACGGCGGGACAGGGAGACACCATATATTTT. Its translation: CASSSTAGQGDTIYF.

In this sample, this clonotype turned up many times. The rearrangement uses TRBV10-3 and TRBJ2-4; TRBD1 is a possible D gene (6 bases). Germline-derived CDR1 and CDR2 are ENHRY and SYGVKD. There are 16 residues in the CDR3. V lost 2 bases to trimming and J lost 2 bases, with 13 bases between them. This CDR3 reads CAISEHGDKTKNIQYF. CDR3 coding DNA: TGTGCCATCAGTGAGCACGGGGACAAGACCAAAAACATTCAGTACTTC.

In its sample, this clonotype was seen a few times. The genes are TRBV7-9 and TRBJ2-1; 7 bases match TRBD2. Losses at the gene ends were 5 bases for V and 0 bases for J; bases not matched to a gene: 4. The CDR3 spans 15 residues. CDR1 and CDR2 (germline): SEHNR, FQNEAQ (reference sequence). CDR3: CASSPTSSSYNEQFF. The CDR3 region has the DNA TGTGCCAGCAGCCCGACTAGCAGCTCCTACAATGAGCAGTTCTTC.

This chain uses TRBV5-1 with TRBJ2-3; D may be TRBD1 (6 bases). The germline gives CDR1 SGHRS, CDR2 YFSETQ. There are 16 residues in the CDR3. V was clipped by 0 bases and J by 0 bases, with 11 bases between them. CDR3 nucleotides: TGCGCCAGCAGCTTGGATGTGGGGGCTAGCACAGATACGCAGTATTTT. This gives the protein CASSLDVGASTDTQYF.

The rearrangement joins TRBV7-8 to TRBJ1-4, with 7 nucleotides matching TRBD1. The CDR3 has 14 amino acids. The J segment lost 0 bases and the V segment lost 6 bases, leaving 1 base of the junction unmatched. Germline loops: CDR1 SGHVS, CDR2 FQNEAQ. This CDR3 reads CASRTGTTNEKLFF. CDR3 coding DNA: TGTGCCAGCAGGACAGGGACAACTAATGAAAAACTGTTTTTT.

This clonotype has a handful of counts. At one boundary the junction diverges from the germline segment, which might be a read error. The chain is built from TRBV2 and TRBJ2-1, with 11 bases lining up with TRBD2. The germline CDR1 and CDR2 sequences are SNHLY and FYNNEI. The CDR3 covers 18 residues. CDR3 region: CTSSRALAGVLRWNEQFF. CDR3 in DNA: TGTACCAGCAGTCGGGCACTAGCGGGGGTTTTGCGGTGGAATGAGCAGTTCTTC.

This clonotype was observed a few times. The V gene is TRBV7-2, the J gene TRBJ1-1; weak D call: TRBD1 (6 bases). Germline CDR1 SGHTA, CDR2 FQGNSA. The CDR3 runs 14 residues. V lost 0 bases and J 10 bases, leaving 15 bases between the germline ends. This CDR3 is CASSLAYRAQGAFF. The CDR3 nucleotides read TGTGCCAGCAGCTTAGCGTACAGGGCCCAAGGAGCTTTCTTT.